This TCR beta chain was captured in a study of shared clonotypes between healthy human individuals. Every contributor of samples was a Caucasian grown-up residing in Nashville, Tennessee. A CD45RA-negative memory subset and a CD45RA+ naive subset were separated from the CD4+ cells. The germline CDR1 and CDR2 sequences are SGHAT and FQNNGV. V trimming: 4 bases; J trimming: 1 base; junction bases outside the gene matches: 3. This CDR3 is 16 amino acids long. General observations from the study: Donor clonotype sharing was expected to depend on sequencing depth. The study drew on few donors, limiting represented genetic and exposure-history diversity.

TCRdb keeps only in-frame clones here, not all; method: immunoSEQ multiplex PCR. The sample contains a few million clones, under 97% of which appear only once. Concerning this clone: Its antigen is not identified.

The origin of this receptor is a man aged 18 to 30 in good health. The chain uses TRBV11-2 and TRBJ2-3; 12 bases map to TRBD2. The specimen was naive CD4+ T cells sorted from blood. Described subset: CD45RA+ positively selected. This CDR3 reads CASSSSGRAGTDTQYF. In nucleotides, the CDR3 is TGTGCCAGCAGCTCTAGCGGGAGGGCCGGCACAGATACGCAGTATTTT. The variable domain in full, with the rest retrieved from reference TRBV11-2 and TRBJ2-3, is EAGVAQSPRYKIIEKRQSVAFWCNPISGHATLYWYQQILGQGPKLLIQFQNNGVVDDSQLPKDRFSAERLKGVDSTLKIQPAKLEDSAVYLCASSSSGRAGTDTQYFGPGTRLTVL.